The 30 T cell receptor beta chains reported below all come from one sample, sequenced in a study. TCRdb itself ran the RT-PCR reads through MiXCR, one entry per CDR3 protein. The sample holds hundreds of thousands of distinct CDR3 sequences, 14% seen once. The sequencing sample was made of memory CD4+ T cells from blood. The source is a female donor in good health, serving as a healthy control.

In its sample, this clonotype was seen a few times. The J gene is TRBJ2-1, the V gene TRBV5-1, with TRBD2 matching 9 bases. Germline V lookup: CDR1 SGHRS, CDR2 YFSETQ. The CDR3 extends over 13 amino acids. The trim removed 3 bases at V and 10 bases at J, leaving 5 bases unmatched. CDR3 bases: TGCGCCAGCAGCTCTCCTAGCGGGGAAGAGCAGTTCTTC. Protein product: CASSSPSGEEQFF.

V and J are TRBV4-1 and TRBJ1-3; D not resolved. V lost 0 bases and J lost 0, with 9 bases in between. CDR1 is MGHRA and CDR2 is YSYEKL in the germline V gene. The CDR3 has 16 residues. Written as DNA, the CDR3 is TGCGCCAGCAGCCAAGATCGCGGAAGCTCTGGAAACACCATATATTTT. Its protein is CASSQDRGSSGNTIYF.

This clonotype was observed a few times. The rearrangement uses TRBV3-1 and TRBJ1-2, with a possible D match to TRBD1 (5 bases). V lost 3 bases, J lost 5 bases, and 13 bases lay in between. The germline gives CDR1 LGHDT, CDR2 YNNKEL (reference sequence). The CDR3 totals 14 residues. The CDR3 protein is CASSHEGREYGYTF. The CDR3 nucleotides are TGTGCCAGCAGCCACGAGGGGCGGGAGTATGGCTACACCTTC. Based on the CDR3 plus reference TRBV3-1 and TRBJ1-2, the full variable domain is DTAVSQTPKYLVTQMGNDKSIKCEQNLGHDTMYWYKQDSKKFLKIMFSYNNKELIINETVPNRFSPKSPDKAHLNLHINSLELGDSAVYFCASSHEGREYGYTFGSGTRLTVV.

The chain uses TRBV3-1 and TRBJ1-2; TRBD1 aligns across 8 bases. Germline values: CDR1 LGHDT, CDR2 YNNKEL (reference sequence). V dropped 4 bases and J dropped 4; count of bases not matched to a gene: 8. This CDR3 spans 15 amino acids. The CDR3 sequence: CASSRDNRGAYGYTF. For the CDR3, the DNA is TGTGCCAGCAGCCGAGACAACAGGGGGGCCTATGGCTACACCTTC.

The V and J genes are TRBV12-3 or TRBV12-4 and TRBJ2-4; TRBD1 aligns across 10 bases. The CDR3 totals 14 residues. V lost 5 bases and J lost 8; bases outside the gene matches: 6. As DNA, the CDR3 is TGTGCCAGCAGTAACCGGGACAGGGGTGACATTCAGTACTTC. Translating it yields CASSNRDRGDIQYF.

The chain carries TRBV5-8 and TRBJ2-2; D is possibly TRBD1 or TRBD2 (6 bases each). Trimming stripped 1 base from V and 3 bases from J, with 13 bases between. The CDR3 is made up of 16 amino acids. Germline V gene sequence: CDR1 SGHTS, CDR2 YDEGEE. The CDR3, as DNA: TGTGCCAGCAGCTTGTCGGGGGCTAGGGACACCGGGGAGCTGTTTTTT. Amino acid sequence: CASSLSGARDTGELFF.

This rearrangement joins TRBV28 to TRBJ1-6; no definite D call. V was clipped by 7 bases and J by 7 bases, with 11 bases between them. This CDR3 is built from 13 residues. CDR1 and CDR2 (germline): MDHEN, SYDVKM. The chain's CDR3 is CASTLSGNSPLHF. CDR3 DNA sequence: TGTGCCAGCACCCTCTCTGGGAATTCACCCCTCCACTTT.

This clonotype was seen a handful of times. V is TRBV18 and J is TRBJ2-1, with D perhaps TRBD2 (6 bases). Per germline, CDR1 KGHSH and CDR2 LQKENI. The CDR3 extends over 15 amino acids. The germline V and J ends were trimmed by 0 bases and 0 bases, with 6 bases remaining between them. This chain's CDR3 is CASSPPEGSYNEQFF. The CDR3 nucleotides are TGTGCCAGCTCACCACCGGAGGGCTCCTACAATGAGCAGTTCTTC. Complete variable domain (other parts from reference TRBV18 and TRBJ2-1): NAGVMQNPRHLVRRRGQEARLRCSPMKGHSHVYWYRQLPEEGLKFMVYLQKENIIDESGMPKERFSAEFPKEGPSILRIQQVVRGDSAAYFCASSPPEGSYNEQFFGPGTRLTVL.

This clonotype has just a few counts. This chain connects TRBV9 to TRBJ2-4; TRBD2 might be the D (5 bases). From germline, CDR1 is SGDLS and CDR2 YYNGEE. The CDR3 runs to 17 residues. V lost 2 bases, J lost 5 bases, and 20 bases lay in between. The CDR3 protein is CASSVAASSGLQNIQYF. CDR3 coding DNA: TGTGCCAGCAGCGTCGCAGCCTCAAGCGGCTTGCAAAACATTCAGTACTTC.

The chain has TRBV7-2 and TRBJ1-1; tentative D call: TRBD1 (5 bases). Germline CDR1 and CDR2: SGHTA and FQGNSA. Deletions cut 6 bases from V and 5 bases from J, with 16 bases between. The CDR3 is made up of 14 amino acids. The CDR3 reads CASRLRGAPTEAFF. The DNA for the CDR3 is TGTGCCAGCAGATTACGAGGGGCGCCTACTGAAGCTTTCTTT.

This sequence joins TRBV4-2 and TRBJ2-3; TRBD1 might be the D (6 bases). The CDR3 sequence is 16 residues long. V lost 0 bases, J lost 2 bases, and 12 bases lay in between. Germline V gene data show CDR1 as LGHNA and CDR2 as YNFKEQ. CDR3 DNA sequence: TGTGCCAGCAGCCAAGATAACAGGGCCTACACAGATACGCAGTATTTT. As protein: CASSQDNRAYTDTQYF.

This clonotype was counted only a few times. V and J are TRBV10-3 and TRBJ2-6; D remains ambiguous. The CDR3 runs to 15 residues. The germline V gene has CDR1 ENHRY and CDR2 SYGVKD. Trimming left V 5 bases short and J 1 base short, with 9 bases between. CDR3 sequence: CAISSTASGANVLTF. The CDR3 bases are TGTGCCATCAGTAGCACAGCTTCTGGGGCCAACGTCCTGACTTTC.

The chain has TRBV20-1 and TRBJ1-2; 7 bases match TRBD1. The junction had 7 bases not matched to a gene; V was cut back by 0 bases and J by 3 bases. The CDR3 is 15 residues long. Per germline, CDR1 DFQATT and CDR2 SNEGSKA (reference sequence). The CDR3 loop reads CSARDLFTGDYGYTF. The CDR3 DNA sequence: TGCAGTGCTAGAGATCTATTCACAGGGGACTATGGCTACACCTTC.

The chain joins TRBV7-9 to TRBJ2-3, with 10 bases lining up with TRBD2. CDR1 SEHNR and CDR2 FQNEAQ come from the germline V gene (reference sequence). Germline trimming cut 5 bases from V and 1 base from J; bases unmatched to any gene: 6. This CDR3 has 16 amino acids. CDR3 amino acids: CASSPTLAGGTDTQYF. CDR3 nucleotides: TGTGCCAGCAGCCCTACCCTAGCGGGGGGCACAGATACGCAGTATTTT.

This chain links TRBV12-3 or TRBV12-4 with TRBJ1-5; TRBD1 matches 7 bases. V shed 10 bases, J shed 3 bases, and the junction held 15 bases outside the gene matches. The CDR3 is 16 amino acids. The CDR3 nucleotides are TGTGCCATACTGCTCCCTGGGGACAGTCTCAATCAGCCCCAGCATTTT. Protein sequence: CAILLPGDSLNQPQHF.

The chain links TRBV20-1 to TRBJ2-3; a weak D match, TRBD2 (6 bases). Deletions cut 5 bases from V and 4 bases from J, with 19 bases between. The germline gives CDR1 DFQATT, CDR2 SNEGSKA (reference sequence). This CDR3 region has 15 residues. CDR3 bases: TGCAGTGCTCGCCTGCGGGGAGCATCCTCAGATACGCAGTATTTT. Its protein product is CSARLRGASSDTQYF.

There are many counts of this clonotype. J is TRBJ1-1 and V is TRBV29-1, with D possibly being TRBD1 (5 bases). The V gene lost 8 bases and the J gene lost 2 bases, with 15 bases spanning the gap. The CDR3 sequence is 13 residues long. Germline V gene sequence: CDR1 SQVTM, CDR2 ANQGSEA. CDR3 loop: CSHQGGGNTEAFF. DNA of the CDR3: TGCAGCCATCAGGGAGGCGGCAACACTGAAGCTTTCTTT.

This clonotype was detected ten times or more. V gene TRBV6-5 combines with J gene TRBJ2-5; 10 positions agree with TRBD2. The germline gives CDR1 MNHEY, CDR2 SVGAGI. J lost 5 bases, V lost 0 bases, and 3 bases had no gene match. This CDR3 is built from 15 residues. The CDR3 region has the DNA TGTGCCAGCAGTTACTCACTAGCGGGGATTGAGACCCAGTACTTC. It codes for CASSYSLAGIETQYF.

The chain is built from TRBV2 and TRBJ2-7, with 8 bases identical to TRBD1. The V and J ends lost 6 bases and 7 bases, in that order; junction bases with no gene match: 11. CDR1 is SNHLY and CDR2 is FYNNEI in the germline V gene. CDR3 length equals 14 residues. The CDR3 DNA follows: TGTGCCAGCAGATCAGAGGACAGGGTCGGGGAGCAGTACTTC. It yields the protein CASRSEDRVGEQYF. Drawing the rest from reference TRBV2 and TRBJ2-7, the complete variable domain is EPEVTQTPSHQVTQMGQEVILRCVPISNHLYFYWYRQILGQKVEFLVSFYNNEISEKSEIFDDQFSVERPDGSNFTLKIRSTKLEDSAMYFCASRSEDRVGEQYFGPGTRLTVT.

This clonotype was detected a few times. The V gene is TRBV11-2, the J gene TRBJ2-1; unclear D gene. Germline CDR1 reads SGHAT; CDR2 reads FQNNGV. The CDR3 spans 11 residues. The V end was cut by 1 base, the J end by 10 bases, with 5 bases between. CDR3: CASSLGWEQFF. The CDR3 DNA is TGTGCCAGCAGCTTAGGGTGGGAGCAGTTCTTC. Full variable domain (outside the CDR3, taken from reference TRBV11-2 and TRBJ2-1): EAGVAQSPRYKIIEKRQSVAFWCNPISGHATLYWYQQILGQGPKLLIQFQNNGVVDDSQLPKDRFSAERLKGVDSTLKIQPAKLEDSAVYLCASSLGWEQFFGPGTRLTVL.

There are many counts of this clonotype. The rearrangement uses TRBV5-5 and TRBJ2-7, with 7 bases fitting TRBD1. Germline-derived CDR1 and CDR2 are SGHKS and YYEKEE (reference sequence). V lost 0 bases to trimming and J lost 7 bases; unmatched junction nucleotides: 7. The CDR3 extends over 14 amino acids. CDR3 in amino acids: CASSLGPSGGEQYF. The CDR3 bases are TGTGCCAGCAGCTTGGGACCGTCAGGGGGTGAGCAGTACTTC.

A few counts support this clonotype. The gene calls are TRBV21-1 and TRBJ2-3; the table calls TRBD2, which could not be checked here. TRBV21-1 is a pseudogene locus. The CDR3 covers 17 residues. CDR3 in amino acids: CASSKVREGALTDTQYF. Written as DNA, the CDR3 is TGTGCCAGCAGCAAAGTACGGGAGGGGGCCCTCACAGATACGCAGTATTTT.

This clonotype was observed a handful of times. The rearrangement links TRBV9 to TRBJ2-2; the D call may be TRBD1 or TRBD2 (6 bases each). The CDR3 spans 15 residues. Germline CDR1 and CDR2: SGDLS and YYNGEE. V dropped 3 bases and J dropped 7 bases, with 16 bases sitting between them. CDR3 DNA: TGTGCCAGCAGCGCCCGGGTCGGGGGCGGCGGGGAGCTGTTTTTT. It encodes CASSARVGGGGELFF.

The chain is built from TRBV9 and TRBJ2-5; 10 nucleotides match TRBD2. The CDR3 is 15 amino acids. Germline CDR1 and CDR2: SGDLS and YYNGEE. V shed 0 bases and J 4 bases; nucleotides not matched to a gene: 3. The CDR3 spells CASSVAAGGVETQYF. For the CDR3, the DNA is TGTGCCAGCAGCGTAGCAGCGGGAGGGGTAGAGACCCAGTACTTC.

Many counts were recorded for this clonotype. This rearrangement joins TRBV5-1 to TRBJ2-3; TRBD1 might be the D (5 bases). Germline V gives CDR1 SGHRS, CDR2 YFSETQ. This CDR3 is 15 amino acids long. The V end lost 4 bases, the J end lost 1 base, and 13 bases lay between the germline ends. The CDR3 spells CASSLQVGGTDTQYF. The CDR3 DNA reads as TGCGCCAGCAGCCTCCAAGTAGGGGGCACAGATACGCAGTATTTT.

This clonotype came up many times. The V call is TRBV15, the J call TRBJ2-3; D is undetermined. CDR3 length: 13 residues. Germline CDR1 and CDR2: LNHNV and YYDKDF (reference sequence). Trimming removed 1 base from V and 4 bases from J, with 6 bases in between. The CDR3 nucleotides read TGTGCCACCAGCAGAGGGGCAGCAGATACGCAGTATTTT. This sequence encodes CATSRGAADTQYF.

This clonotype was seen a few times. The CDR3 loop is CASSYSRDRDGYTF. CDR3 DNA: TGTGCCAGCAGTTACTCGAGGGACAGGGATGGCTACACCTTC. The chain is built from TRBV6-6 and TRBJ1-2; 9 bases are shared with TRBD1. CDR1 is MNHNY, CDR2 SVGAGI, per germline (reference sequence). V dropped 0 bases and J dropped 6; count of bases not matched to a gene: 2. The CDR3 is 14 amino acids.

This clonotype was detected a few times. The rearrangement joins TRBV5-1 to TRBJ2-5, with a possible D match to TRBD1 (6 bases). Trimming stripped 0 bases from V and 3 bases from J, with 9 bases between. The CDR3 runs to 14 residues. CDR1 and CDR2 from the germline V gene are SGHRS and YFSETQ. DNA of the CDR3: TGCGCCAGCAGCTTGGGCAGGGGTAAAGAGACCCAGTACTTC. As protein: CASSLGRGKETQYF.

The rearrangement joins TRBV6-2 or TRBV6-3 to TRBJ1-2; possible D gene TRBD1, 5 bases. Per the germline V gene, CDR1 is MNHEY and CDR2 is SVGEGT. Trimming stripped 2 bases from V and 5 bases from J, with 9 bases between. This CDR3 is 13 amino acids long. The DNA for the CDR3 is TGTGCCAGCAGTTACGGGGCCTTGTATGGCTACACCTTC. The encoded protein is CASSYGALYGYTF.

The sample holds many counts of this clonotype. This chain links TRBV29-1 with TRBJ2-2; D possibly corresponds to TRBD1 (5 bases). V was clipped by 5 bases and J by 0 bases, with 10 bases between them. Germline V gives CDR1 SQVTM, CDR2 ANQGSEA. The CDR3 loop spans 14 amino acids. The DNA of the CDR3 is TGCAGCGTTCTGTGGGGCACGAACACCGGGGAGCTGTTTTTT. Amino acid sequence: CSVLWGTNTGELFF.